Listed here are 22 T cell receptor beta chains from one sample, sequenced in a study of blood T cell repertoires in COVID-19. Profiling relied on immunoSEQ multiplex PCR, and the TCRdb table lists in-frame clones only, not all of them. The data show 250,000 to 300,000 clones, with around nine tenths seen just once and around 13% held by the top ten. The sample was peripheral blood. All receptors come from a woman in her seventies with COVID-19, enrolled during active disease.

V usage is TRBV5-6 and J usage is TRBJ2-1, with D possibly being TRBD1 (5 bases). Per the germline V gene, CDR1 is SGHDT and CDR2 is YYEEEE. The V end lost 0 bases, the J end lost 9 bases, and 10 bases lay between the germline ends. The CDR3 contains 13 residues. The CDR3 DNA reads TGTGCCAGCAGCTTGGGGGGCCTGGGTGAGCAGTTCTTC. Translation gives CASSLGGLGEQFF.

The chain couples TRBV24-1 to TRBJ2-1; no definite D call. This CDR3 has 17 amino acids. Trimming took 0 bases from V and 0 from J, leaving 11 bases between them. From germline, CDR1 is KGHDR and CDR2 SFDVKD. CDR3 protein: CATSDLPGPLSYNEQFF. The CDR3 coding sequence is TGTGCCACCAGTGATTTGCCAGGCCCCCTCTCCTACAATGAGCAGTTCTTC.

The rearrangement links TRBV13 to TRBJ2-5, with D perhaps matching TRBD1 (5 bases). CDR1 PRHDT and CDR2 FYEKMQ come from the germline V gene (reference sequence). The CDR3 extends over 14 amino acids. Between the trimmed V and J ends, which lost 1 base and 9 bases, there was a span of 15 bases. CDR3 residues: CASSLEGAPLAQYF. The CDR3 DNA reads as TGTGCCAGCAGCTTAGAAGGGGCCCCTCTGGCCCAGTACTTC.

Written as DNA, the CDR3 is TGTGCCACCAGTGGTGGACAGGGTTCGGTC. Translated: CATSGGQGSV. This rearrangement joins TRBV24-1 to TRBJ2-7; 8 nucleotides align to TRBD1. Germline CDR1 and CDR2: KGHDR and SFDVKD. This CDR3 spans 10 amino acids.

V and J are TRBV5-1 and TRBJ2-5; 10 nucleotides align to TRBD2. V lost 3 bases and J lost 0; bases outside the gene matches: 5. The germline V gene encodes CDR1 SGHRS and CDR2 YFSETQ. The CDR3 extends over 16 amino acids. DNA of the CDR3: TGCGCCAGCAGCTCCGGTAGCGGGGGGTACCAAGAGACCCAGTACTTC. Residues: CASSSGSGGYQETQYF.

The chain uses TRBV19 and TRBJ1-3, with D perhaps matching TRBD1 (5 bases). The CDR3 has 15 residues. The V gene lost 11 bases and the J gene lost 0 bases, with 17 bases spanning the gap. CDR1 and CDR2 from the germline V gene are LNHDA and SQIVND (reference sequence). CDR3 region: CAAKRQHFSGNTIYF. CDR3 in DNA: TGTGCCGCGAAGCGACAGCACTTCTCTGGAAACACCATATATTTT.

The chain carries TRBV15 and TRBJ1-2; D is unresolved. CDR3 size: 13 residues. Germline-derived CDR1 and CDR2 are LNHNV and YYDKDF (reference sequence). With 0 bases removed from V and 7 bases from J, the gap between germline ends came to 9 bases. The CDR3 reads CATSRDRRGGYTF. CDR3 nucleotide sequence: TGTGCCACCAGCAGAGATCGACGCGGTGGCTACACCTTC.

V gene TRBV9 combines with J gene TRBJ2-7, with TRBD1 identical over 8 bases. Trimming removed 4 bases from V and 2 bases from J; junction bases left unmatched: 5. The CDR3 covers 14 residues. Germline CDR1 is SGDLS and CDR2 is YYNGEE. This CDR3 is CASSHGTGTYEQYF. For the CDR3, the DNA is TGTGCCAGCAGCCATGGGACAGGAACCTACGAGCAGTACTTC.

The chain carries TRBV12-3 or TRBV12-4 and TRBJ1-5; 8 bases are shared with TRBD1. Trimming at V came to 7 bases and at J to 4 bases, leaving 3 bases not matched to a gene. The CDR3 spans 13 residues. CDR3 residues: CASNRQGNQPQHF. The CDR3 nucleotides read TGTGCCAGCAACCGACAGGGGAATCAGCCCCAGCATTTT.

This clone was observed a few times. The rearrangement joins TRBV6-1 to TRBJ1-5; tentatively, D is TRBD1 (5 bases). Germline V gene sequence: CDR1 MNHNS, CDR2 SASEGT. Trimming pared 0 bases from V and 7 bases from J, leaving 13 bases between. This CDR3 contains 15 residues. The CDR3 DNA follows: TGTGCCAGCAGTGAAGCGGGGCCCGGGGGGCAGCCCCAGCATTTT. Its protein product is CASSEAGPGGQPQHF.

The genes are TRBV27 and TRBJ2-7; 10 bases are shared with TRBD2. V shed 6 bases and J 7 bases; nucleotides not matched to a gene: 9. Germline V lookup: CDR1 MNHEY, CDR2 SMNVEV (reference sequence). This CDR3 has 14 residues. The CDR3 here is CASSQAGGSVEQYF. The CDR3 nucleotides read TGTGCCAGCAGCCAAGCGGGGGGGTCTGTAGAGCAGTACTTC.

The V and J genes are TRBV2 and TRBJ2-3, with 9 bases lining up with TRBD2. The trim removed 6 bases at V and 1 base at J, leaving 5 bases unmatched. CDR1 SNHLY and CDR2 FYNNEI come from the germline V gene. CDR3 length: 15 amino acids. CDR3 loop: CASSALAGGTDTQYF. The CDR3 region has the DNA TGTGCCAGCAGCGCCTTAGCGGGGGGCACAGATACGCAGTATTTT.

This chain uses TRBV7-2 with TRBJ2-5; weak D call: TRBD2 (7 bases). V was cut by 2 bases and J by 2 bases, with 12 bases left in between. The CDR3 contains 15 residues. Germline loops: CDR1 SGHTA, CDR2 FQGNSA. This CDR3 is CASSLRGGVQETQYF. The DNA of the CDR3 is TGTGCCAGCAGCTTACGAGGGGGGGTGCAAGAGACCCAGTACTTC.

J is TRBJ2-7 and V is TRBV3-1 (or the pseudogene TRBV3-2); D unclear. Trimming removed 6 bases from V and 1 base from J, with 10 bases in between. CDR1 and CDR2 (germline): LGHDT, YNNKEL (reference sequence). This CDR3 contains 13 residues. CDR3 nucleotides: TGTGCCAGCAGATCGGTCCGATCCTACGAGCAGTACTTC. Protein sequence: CASRSVRSYEQYF.

J is TRBJ1-2 and V is TRBV10-1; 9 bases align to TRBD1. The CDR3 is made up of 13 amino acids. Germline V gene data show CDR1 as WNHNN and CDR2 as SYGVQD (reference sequence). Trimming took 7 bases from V and 6 from J; bases not matched to a gene: 6. The CDR3: CASTTGGSDGYTF. CDR3 bases: TGCGCCAGCACCACAGGGGGCTCTGATGGCTACACCTTC.

The chain uses TRBV4-2 and TRBJ2-2, with 8 bases aligning to TRBD1. The germline V gene encodes CDR1 LGHNA and CDR2 YNFKEQ. The CDR3 is 17 residues long. The junction had 10 bases not matched to a gene; V was cut back by 0 bases and J by 7 bases. The CDR3 DNA reads as TGTGCCAGCAGCCAAGAGGAAGGAGGACAGGGATTCGGGGAGCTGTTTTTT. As protein: CASSQEEGGQGFGELFF.

The chain combines TRBV28 with TRBJ1-1; 11 bases agree with TRBD1. Germline CDR1 is MDHEN and CDR2 is SYDVKM. This CDR3 is built from 14 residues. The V gene end was trimmed by 9 bases and the J gene end by 5 bases; junction bases not matched to a gene: 8. The CDR3 DNA is TGTGCCAGTAGCAGGTGGGACAGGGGGACTGAAGCTTTCTTT. Translating it yields CASSRWDRGTEAFF.

The V gene is TRBV5-6, the J gene TRBJ2-3; D gene ambiguous. Trimming removed 0 bases from V and 2 bases from J, with 7 bases in between. Germline V lookup: CDR1 SGHDT, CDR2 YYEEEE. The CDR3 consists of 14 residues. This CDR3 reads CASSLVRVTDTQYF. In nucleotides, the CDR3 is TGTGCCAGCAGCTTGGTTCGGGTCACAGATACGCAGTATTTT.

The DNA of the CDR3 is TGTGCCAGCAGCACCGGGACAGGGGCGGGGGCCTACGAGCAGTACTTC. Translated, it gives CASSTGTGAGAYEQYF. The chain recombines TRBV5-5 with TRBJ2-7; 10 bases fit TRBD1. CDR3 length equals 16 residues. Trimming took 4 bases from V and 2 from J; bases not matched to a gene: 9. CDR1 is SGHKS and CDR2 is YYEKEE in the germline V gene (reference sequence).

This sequence joins TRBV28 and TRBJ1-4; D not certain. V dropped 2 bases and J dropped 5 bases, with 6 bases sitting between them. Germline V lookup: CDR1 MDHEN, CDR2 SYDVKM. The CDR3 runs to 13 residues. CDR3 amino acids: CASSLGGNEKLFF. CDR3 sequence (DNA): TGTGCCAGCAGTTTAGGAGGAAATGAAAAACTGTTTTTT.

The rearrangement uses TRBV20-1 and TRBJ2-1; D is uncertain. Germline V CDR1 and CDR2: DFQATT, SNEGSKA (reference sequence). V was trimmed by 3 bases and J by 8 bases, leaving 11 bases between them. This CDR3 comprises 12 residues. CDR3 residues: CSASGLNDEQFF. DNA of the CDR3: TGCAGTGCTAGTGGGCTGAACGATGAGCAGTTCTTC.

This clone was recorded only once. V and J are TRBV11-2 and TRBJ2-7, with a tentative D call TRBD2 (7 bases). Germline V gives CDR1 SGHAT, CDR2 FQNNGV. V lost 7 bases and J lost 4, with 14 bases in between. The CDR3 covers 13 residues. DNA for the CDR3: TGTGCCAGCACCAAAGGGGGGGGGTACGAGCAGTACTTC. Amino acids: CASTKGGGYEQYF.